The 26 T cell receptor beta chains listed next were all sequenced from one sample in a study of cytomegalovirus exposure and HLA in healthy donors. Clones were sequenced by immunoSEQ multiplex PCR, and TCRdb holds only the in-frame ones, with some missing. This table has around 150,000 clones, more than 75% appearing once. The sample was PBMCs. These receptors originate from a man in his late teens or twenties in good health and CMV-seronegative.

V usage is TRBV6-1 and J usage is TRBJ2-5, with TRBD1 identical over 9 bases. Per the germline V gene, CDR1 is MNHNS and CDR2 is SASEGT. The CDR3 runs to 16 residues. V shed 3 bases and J 2 bases; nucleotides not matched to a gene: 7. This CDR3 is CASSDRTGASQETQYF. For the CDR3, the DNA is TGTGCCAGCAGTGATCGGACAGGGGCAAGTCAAGAGACCCAGTACTTC.

The chain couples TRBV6-5 to TRBJ2-7; weak D call: TRBD1 (5 bases). Germline V gene lookup returns CDR1 MNHEY and CDR2 SVGAGI. V lost 4 bases and J 2 bases, leaving 9 bases between the germline ends. This CDR3 spans 13 amino acids. CDR3 bases: TGTGCCAGCAGTTCGGACACCGCCTACGAGCAGTACTTC. Translating gives CASSSDTAYEQYF.

The CDR3: CAWDGDKNNEQFF. DNA for the CDR3: TGTGCCTGGGACGGGGACAAGAACAATGAGCAGTTCTTC. The chain is built from TRBV30 and TRBJ2-1, with D possibly matching TRBD1 (6 bases). There are 13 residues in the CDR3. Trimming stripped 5 bases from V and 5 bases from J, with 13 bases between. The germline V gene encodes CDR1 GTSNPN and CDR2 SVGIG (reference sequence). Full variable domain (remainder filled in from reference TRBV30 and TRBJ2-1): SQTIHQWPATLVQPVGSPLSLECTVEGTSNPNLYWYRQAAGRGLQLLFYSVGIGQISSEVPQNLSASRPQDRQFILSSKKLLLSDSGFYLCAWDGDKNNEQFFGPGTRLTVL.

To note about this clone: Distinct nucleotide sequences in the sample also encode this CDR3. The V call is TRBV19, the J call TRBJ2-7, with 11 positions matching TRBD2. Germline V gives CDR1 LNHDA, CDR2 SQIVND (reference sequence). The CDR3 covers 15 residues. The J segment lost 4 bases and the V segment lost 3 bases, leaving 5 bases of the junction unmatched. CDR3 loop: CASSITGTSGYEQYF. The DNA of the CDR3 is TGTGCCAGTAGTATCACCGGGACTAGCGGTTACGAGCAGTACTTC.

The chain joins TRBV5-5 to TRBJ2-7; D is possibly TRBD2 (6 bases). CDR3 length equals 14 residues. The V gene lost 1 base and the J gene lost 4 bases, with 12 bases spanning the gap. The germline CDR1 and CDR2 sequences are SGHKS and YYEKEE (reference sequence). The CDR3 coding sequence is TGTGCCAGCAGCTTGCCACGGGGAGGTTACGAGCAGTACTTC. This sequence encodes CASSLPRGGYEQYF.

The genes are TRBV30 and TRBJ2-3; 8 bases align to TRBD1. This CDR3 has 16 amino acids. V shed 4 bases, J shed 0 bases, and the junction held 9 bases outside the gene matches. The V gene's germline CDR1 is GTSNPN and CDR2 SVGIG (reference sequence). The CDR3 loop reads CAWIHPGQESTDTQYF. CDR3 sequence (DNA): TGTGCCTGGATCCATCCGGGACAGGAGAGCACAGATACGCAGTATTTT. Drawing the rest from reference TRBV30 and TRBJ2-3, the complete variable domain is SQTIHQWPATLVQPVGSPLSLECTVEGTSNPNLYWYRQAAGRGLQLLFYSVGIGQISSEVPQNLSASRPQDRQFILSSKKLLLSDSGFYLCAWIHPGQESTDTQYFGPGTRLTVL.

The V gene is TRBV15, the J gene TRBJ1-4; weak D call: TRBD1 (6 bases). The CDR3 consists of 15 residues. Trimming stripped 3 bases from V and 6 bases from J, with 14 bases between. Looked up from germline, CDR1 is LNHNV and CDR2 is YYDKDF (reference sequence). In nucleotides, the CDR3 is TGTGCCACCAGCAGGAGTCCACAGGGAGATGAAAAACTGTTTTTT. Translated: CATSRSPQGDEKLFF.

J is TRBJ1-5 and V is TRBV28, with TRBD1 as a possible D gene (5 bases). Looked up from germline, CDR1 is MDHEN and CDR2 is SYDVKM. The CDR3 length is 12 residues. CDR3 sequence reads: CSNGGRNQPQHF. The DNA for the CDR3 is TGTAGTAACGGGGGTCGCAATCAGCCCCAGCATTTT.

V usage is TRBV4-1 and J usage is TRBJ2-2; 14 bases line up with TRBD2. Germline CDR1 is MGHRA and CDR2 is YSYEKL. This CDR3 contains 17 residues. The trim removed 4 bases at V and 4 bases at J, leaving 5 bases unmatched. The CDR3 loop reads CASSLGLAGGITGELFF. CDR3 nucleotide sequence: TGCGCCAGCAGCCTAGGACTAGCGGGAGGTATCACCGGGGAGCTGTTTTTT.

This chain connects TRBV30 to TRBJ1-2, with 7 nucleotides matching TRBD1. J lost 0 bases, V lost 3 bases, and 10 bases had no gene match. CDR3 length: 16 amino acids. Looked up from germline, CDR1 is GTSNPN and CDR2 is SVGIG (reference sequence). The CDR3 sequence: CAWRSHGTAANYGYTF. The CDR3 coding sequence is TGTGCCTGGAGGAGCCACGGGACAGCAGCTAACTATGGCTACACCTTC.

J is TRBJ1-5 and V is TRBV5-1; possible D gene TRBD1, 5 bases. The CDR3 sequence is 15 residues long. Trimming removed 5 bases from V and 7 bases from J, with 19 bases in between. CDR1 SGHRS and CDR2 YFSETQ come from the germline V gene. CDR3 bases: TGCGCCAGCAGTCGCCTGGGGGGGTTCGGGCAGCCCCAGCATTTT. Residues: CASSRLGGFGQPQHF. Using reference TRBV5-1 and TRBJ1-5 for the parts outside the CDR3, the full variable domain is KAGVTQTPRYLIKTRGQQVTLSCSPISGHRSVSWYQQTPGQGLQFLFEYFSETQRNKGNFPGRFSGRQFSNSRSEMNVSTLELGDSALYLCASSRLGGFGQPQHFGDGTRLSIL.

The chain links TRBV6-5 to TRBJ1-5; D may be TRBD1 (6 bases). With 6 bases removed from V and 8 bases from J, the gap between germline ends came to 20 bases. The CDR3 is 15 amino acids. Per the germline V gene, CDR1 is MNHEY and CDR2 is SVGAGI. The CDR3 loop is CASSHDTQGTEPQHF. CDR3 nucleotides: TGTGCCAGCAGCCACGACACACAGGGCACGGAGCCCCAGCATTTT.

The chain joins TRBV7-9 to TRBJ1-1; D remains ambiguous. CDR3 length equals 16 residues. The V gene lost 1 base and the J gene lost 4 bases, with 16 bases spanning the gap. The germline CDR1 and CDR2 sequences are SEHNR and FQNEAQ (reference sequence). The CDR3 loop is CASSLEGGIFGTEAFF. CDR3 coding DNA: TGTGCCAGCAGCTTAGAGGGAGGCATCTTTGGCACTGAAGCTTTCTTT.

This chain links TRBV6-5 with TRBJ2-5; 10 bases are a match to TRBD2. The CDR3 has 15 amino acids. V lost 6 bases and J lost 2; bases outside the gene matches: 6. CDR1 is MNHEY and CDR2 is SVGAGI in the germline V gene. CDR3 DNA sequence: TGTGCCAGCAGAATGACTAGCGGGTTACAAGAGACCCAGTACTTC. Its protein product is CASRMTSGLQETQYF.

This CDR3 is CASSILTGGGEAFF. The CDR3 DNA follows: TGTGCCAGCAGCATACTGACAGGGGGCGGTGAAGCTTTCTTT. This sequence joins TRBV7-6 and TRBJ1-1; TRBD1 aligns across 10 bases. The germline CDR1 and CDR2 sequences are SGHVS and FNYEAQ. V gave up 5 bases and J gave up 7 bases; unmatched junction bases: 7. The CDR3 contains 14 residues.

The V and J genes are TRBV27 and TRBJ1-3; D is uncertain. There are 14 residues in the CDR3. Germline-derived CDR1 and CDR2 are MNHEY and SMNVEV (reference sequence). Deletions cut 3 bases from V and 0 bases from J, with 6 bases between. The CDR3 DNA sequence: TGTGCCAGCAGTTTGGCGGGCTCTGGAAACACCATATATTTT. It encodes CASSLAGSGNTIYF.

The rearrangement joins TRBV6-5 to TRBJ2-3, with D uncertain. V lost 7 bases, J lost 8 bases, and 10 bases lay in between. Per the germline V gene, CDR1 is MNHEY and CDR2 is SVGAGI. This CDR3 comprises 11 residues. The CDR3 nucleotides are TGTGCCAGCAAGAGTGGGCCTACGCAGTATTTT. It encodes CASKSGPTQYF.

This clone came up a few times. The chain uses TRBV5-1 and TRBJ2-3; TRBD2 agrees at 9 bases. V lost 3 bases, J lost 2 bases, and 13 bases stayed unmatched. Germline assignment: CDR1 SGHRS and CDR2 YFSETQ. The CDR3 runs to 18 residues. CDR3 sequence (DNA): TGCGCCAGCAGCTCCCGGGCTAGCGGGATGACTTACACAGATACGCAGTATTTT. Amino acid sequence: CASSSRASGMTYTDTQYF.

The chain couples TRBV4-1 to TRBJ2-2; 9 bases line up with TRBD2. Per germline, CDR1 MGHRA and CDR2 YSYEKL. V lost 4 bases to trimming and J lost 2 bases; unmatched junction nucleotides: 2. The CDR3 has 15 amino acids. The CDR3 nucleotides read TGCGCCAGCAGCCTTAGCGGGGGAAACACCGGGGAGCTGTTTTTT. Translation gives CASSLSGGNTGELFF.

This chain connects TRBV5-1 to TRBJ1-1; 7 nucleotides align to TRBD1. Germline V gene lookup returns CDR1 SGHRS and CDR2 YFSETQ. V was clipped by 3 bases and J by 4 bases; unmatched bases: 6. CDR3 length: 14 residues. The CDR3 loop is CASSSGTEGTEAFF. In DNA, the CDR3 is TGCGCCAGCAGCTCCGGGACAGAAGGCACTGAAGCTTTCTTT.

The V call is TRBV6-6, the J call TRBJ1-5, with no clear D. This CDR3 region has 13 residues. V lost 5 bases and J 4 bases, leaving 9 bases between the germline ends. Looked up from germline, CDR1 is MNHNY and CDR2 is SVGAGI (reference sequence). This CDR3 reads CASSTGGNQPQHF. The CDR3 bases are TGTGCCAGCAGTACTGGAGGAAATCAGCCCCAGCATTTT.

This chain connects TRBV7-9 to TRBJ2-1; a weak D match, TRBD1 (7 bases). This CDR3 spans 17 amino acids. V was pared by 4 bases and J by 7 bases, with 23 bases between. From germline, CDR1 is SEHNR and CDR2 FQNEAQ (reference sequence). The CDR3 nucleotides are TGTGCCAGCAGCTCAAACAGGGGTAAAGGAGGGACAAATGAGCAGTTCTTC. Protein: CASSSNRGKGGTNEQFF.

The chain links TRBV7-2 to TRBJ2-2, with D possibly TRBD1 on 6 matching bases. This CDR3 region has 16 residues. The V gene's germline CDR1 is SGHTA and CDR2 FQGNSA. Between the trimmed V and J ends, which lost 4 bases and 4 bases, there was a span of 16 bases. In nucleotides, the CDR3 is TGTGCCAGCAGCTCCCCGCGAGGGGGTGTCACCGGGGAGCTGTTTTTT. Translating it yields CASSSPRGGVTGELFF. The complete variable domain, with remaining parts taken from reference TRBV7-2 and TRBJ2-2, reads GAGVSQSPSNKVTEKGKDVELRCDPISGHTALYWYRQSLGQGLEFLIYFQGNSAPDKSGLPSDRFSAERTGGSVSTLTIQRTQQEDSAVYLCASSSPRGGVTGELFFGEGSRLTVL.

CDR3 nucleotides: TGCGCCAGCAGCCCCGAACAGGGGGCTTACTATGGCTACACCTTC. Amino acid sequence: CASSPEQGAYYGYTF. The chain links TRBV5-1 to TRBJ1-2; TRBD1 aligns across 9 bases. V trimming: 4 bases; J trimming: 3 bases; junction bases outside the gene matches: 7. The length of the CDR3 is 15 residues. Germline-derived CDR1 and CDR2 are SGHRS and YFSETQ.

This sequence joins TRBV5-8 and TRBJ2-1; 13 nucleotides match TRBD2. CDR3 size: 17 residues. Germline CDR1 SGHTS, CDR2 YDEGEE. V shed 0 bases, J shed 2 bases, and the junction held 2 bases outside the gene matches. CDR3 protein: CASSLGLAGGPYNEQFF. CDR3 coding DNA: TGTGCCAGCAGCTTGGGACTAGCGGGGGGACCCTACAATGAGCAGTTCTTC.

This clone has more than one count but fewer than ten. The rearrangement joins TRBV27 to TRBJ2-2; D unresolved. V was trimmed by 5 bases and J by 6 bases, leaving 13 bases between them. This CDR3 is 14 amino acids long. CDR1 and CDR2 from the germline V gene are MNHEY and SMNVEV (reference sequence). In DNA form, the CDR3 reads TGTGCCAGCAGTATATTACACCCCGCCGGGGAGCTGTTTTTT. Amino acids: CASSILHPAGELFF.